This is a list of T cell receptor beta chains from one sample in a study of CD8 T cells in Susac syndrome. TCRdb analysed the immunoSEQ multiplex PCR reads with MiXCR anew, one entry per CDR3 protein. Seen here are some 110,000 distinct CDR3 sequences, around 94% observed once, and the top ten hold 0.093%. The sample comprised CD4+ T cells from PBMCs. These receptors were collected from a human donor with multiple sclerosis. The CDR3 runs from the conserved cysteine through the conserved F or W. The D gene is left open where the match is weak. Size is stated for part of the rows, as once, few or many counts, or as a class when the clone is expanded.

V	size	D	J	DNA	CDR3
TRBV20-1	NA	NA	TRBJ2-3	TGCAGTGCCATAAGGGGATATGAGGCAGATACGCAGTATTTT	CSAIRGYEADTQYF
TRBV10-1	NA	NA	TRBJ1-1	TGCGCCAGCAGTGATTCCCACTCGAACACTGAAGCTTTCTTT	CASSDSHSNTEAFF
TRBV6-2/TRBV6-3	NA	NA	TRBJ1-5	TGTGCCAGCGGGGGACTTACTCAGCCCCAGCATTTT	CASGGLTQPQHF
TRBV7-3	NA	TRBD1	TRBJ2-1	TGTGCCAGCAGCCCCGGACAGGGTTACAATGAGCAGTTCTTC	CASSPGQGYNEQFF
TRBV7-9	NA	NA	TRBJ2-5	TGTGCCAGCAGCTCCTCGGCCCGAGGGCAACGGGAGACCCAGTACTTC	CASSSSARGQRETQYF
TRBV24-1	NA	NA	TRBJ2-2	TGTGCCACCCGTGGAGTGGGAAATACCGGGGAGCTGTTTTTT	CATRGVGNTGELFF
TRBV7-2	NA	NA	TRBJ2-1	TGTGCCAGCAGCTTTGACGTAGTGCACGGGGGCAATGAGCAGTTCTTC	CASSFDVVHGGNEQFF
TRBV12-3/TRBV12-4	NA	TRBD2	TRBJ2-1	TGTGCCAGCAGTTTTTCAGGTCTAGCGGGGAATGAGCAGTTCTTC	CASSFSGLAGNEQFF
TRBV9	NA	NA	TRBJ2-5	TGTGCCAGCAGCTCCCGGACGAGGCGGGACCTCCAAGAGACCCAGTACTTC	CASSSRTRRDLQETQYF
TRBV28	once	TRBD1	TRBJ2-5	TGTGCCAGCAGTTTGGCTGGACAGGGGATCGAGACCCAGTACTTC	CASSLAGQGIETQYF
TRBV4-3	NA	TRBD1	TRBJ1-3	TGCGCCAGCAGCCCGCAGCCAGGGGGCGGCTCTGGAAACACCATATATTTT	CASSPQPGGGSGNTIYF
TRBV12-3/TRBV12-4	NA	TRBD1	TRBJ1-6	TGTGCCAGCAGTTTGGGCAGGGGGAATTCACCCCTCCACTTT	CASSLGRGNSPLHF
TRBV12-3/TRBV12-4	NA	TRBD1	TRBJ2-7	TGTGCCAGCAACCCAAAAGGGACAGGGAACGAGCAGTACTTC	CASNPKGTGNEQYF
TRBV7-9	NA	TRBD1	TRBJ2-2	TGTGCCAGCAGCTTAAACTGGGACAGGGGGCTCACCGGGGAGCTGTTTTTT	CASSLNWDRGLTGELFF
TRBV28	NA	NA	TRBJ2-5	TGTGCCAGCAGTTTCATGACACCAGGACGTAGTGCCCAGTACTTC	CASSFMTPGRSAQYF
TRBV7-9	NA	TRBD2	TRBJ2-2	TGTGCCAGCAGCTTATGGGGACTAGCGGATACCGGGGAGCTGTTTTTT	CASSLWGLADTGELFF
TRBV3-1	NA	NA	TRBJ2-6	TGTGCCAGCAGCCCGCGGACGGTGTGGGGGTACTCTGGGGCCAACGTCCTGACTTTC	CASSPRTVWGYSGANVLTF
TRBV11-3	NA	NA	TRBJ2-1	TGTGCCAGCAGTCATAGGGGATATGAGCAGTTCTTC	CASSHRGYEQFF
TRBV5-1	once	TRBD1	TRBJ2-7	TGCGCCAGCAGCTATTCCGGGACAGGGATTTACGAGCAGTACTTC	CASSYSGTGIYEQYF
TRBV4-3	NA	TRBD1	TRBJ2-2	TGCGCCAGCAGCCAGCGGACAGGAATCGTCACCGGGGAGCTGTTTTTT	CASSQRTGIVTGELFF
TRBV11-2	NA	NA	TRBJ2-3	TGTGCCAGCAGCTCGGGACTTGTCACAGATACGCAGTATTTT	CASSSGLVTDTQYF
TRBV7-2	few	NA	TRBJ2-3	TGTGCCAGCAGCTTAGCCAGGGGCACAGATACGCAGTATTTT	CASSLARGTDTQYF
TRBV4-1	NA	NA	TRBJ1-1	TGCGCCAGCAGCCCCGTAAGAGGAGTAAGGAGGCGCACTGAAGCTTTCTTT	CASSPVRGVRRRTEAFF
TRBV20-1	once	NA	TRBJ2-7	TGCAGTGCTTCGAGCCTCAACTTCTACGAGCAGTACTTC	CSASSLNFYEQYF
TRBV7-8	NA	TRBD1	TRBJ2-2	TGTGCCAGCAGCTTCGGACAGGGGGGCCACACCGGGGAGCTGTTTTTT	CASSFGQGGHTGELFF